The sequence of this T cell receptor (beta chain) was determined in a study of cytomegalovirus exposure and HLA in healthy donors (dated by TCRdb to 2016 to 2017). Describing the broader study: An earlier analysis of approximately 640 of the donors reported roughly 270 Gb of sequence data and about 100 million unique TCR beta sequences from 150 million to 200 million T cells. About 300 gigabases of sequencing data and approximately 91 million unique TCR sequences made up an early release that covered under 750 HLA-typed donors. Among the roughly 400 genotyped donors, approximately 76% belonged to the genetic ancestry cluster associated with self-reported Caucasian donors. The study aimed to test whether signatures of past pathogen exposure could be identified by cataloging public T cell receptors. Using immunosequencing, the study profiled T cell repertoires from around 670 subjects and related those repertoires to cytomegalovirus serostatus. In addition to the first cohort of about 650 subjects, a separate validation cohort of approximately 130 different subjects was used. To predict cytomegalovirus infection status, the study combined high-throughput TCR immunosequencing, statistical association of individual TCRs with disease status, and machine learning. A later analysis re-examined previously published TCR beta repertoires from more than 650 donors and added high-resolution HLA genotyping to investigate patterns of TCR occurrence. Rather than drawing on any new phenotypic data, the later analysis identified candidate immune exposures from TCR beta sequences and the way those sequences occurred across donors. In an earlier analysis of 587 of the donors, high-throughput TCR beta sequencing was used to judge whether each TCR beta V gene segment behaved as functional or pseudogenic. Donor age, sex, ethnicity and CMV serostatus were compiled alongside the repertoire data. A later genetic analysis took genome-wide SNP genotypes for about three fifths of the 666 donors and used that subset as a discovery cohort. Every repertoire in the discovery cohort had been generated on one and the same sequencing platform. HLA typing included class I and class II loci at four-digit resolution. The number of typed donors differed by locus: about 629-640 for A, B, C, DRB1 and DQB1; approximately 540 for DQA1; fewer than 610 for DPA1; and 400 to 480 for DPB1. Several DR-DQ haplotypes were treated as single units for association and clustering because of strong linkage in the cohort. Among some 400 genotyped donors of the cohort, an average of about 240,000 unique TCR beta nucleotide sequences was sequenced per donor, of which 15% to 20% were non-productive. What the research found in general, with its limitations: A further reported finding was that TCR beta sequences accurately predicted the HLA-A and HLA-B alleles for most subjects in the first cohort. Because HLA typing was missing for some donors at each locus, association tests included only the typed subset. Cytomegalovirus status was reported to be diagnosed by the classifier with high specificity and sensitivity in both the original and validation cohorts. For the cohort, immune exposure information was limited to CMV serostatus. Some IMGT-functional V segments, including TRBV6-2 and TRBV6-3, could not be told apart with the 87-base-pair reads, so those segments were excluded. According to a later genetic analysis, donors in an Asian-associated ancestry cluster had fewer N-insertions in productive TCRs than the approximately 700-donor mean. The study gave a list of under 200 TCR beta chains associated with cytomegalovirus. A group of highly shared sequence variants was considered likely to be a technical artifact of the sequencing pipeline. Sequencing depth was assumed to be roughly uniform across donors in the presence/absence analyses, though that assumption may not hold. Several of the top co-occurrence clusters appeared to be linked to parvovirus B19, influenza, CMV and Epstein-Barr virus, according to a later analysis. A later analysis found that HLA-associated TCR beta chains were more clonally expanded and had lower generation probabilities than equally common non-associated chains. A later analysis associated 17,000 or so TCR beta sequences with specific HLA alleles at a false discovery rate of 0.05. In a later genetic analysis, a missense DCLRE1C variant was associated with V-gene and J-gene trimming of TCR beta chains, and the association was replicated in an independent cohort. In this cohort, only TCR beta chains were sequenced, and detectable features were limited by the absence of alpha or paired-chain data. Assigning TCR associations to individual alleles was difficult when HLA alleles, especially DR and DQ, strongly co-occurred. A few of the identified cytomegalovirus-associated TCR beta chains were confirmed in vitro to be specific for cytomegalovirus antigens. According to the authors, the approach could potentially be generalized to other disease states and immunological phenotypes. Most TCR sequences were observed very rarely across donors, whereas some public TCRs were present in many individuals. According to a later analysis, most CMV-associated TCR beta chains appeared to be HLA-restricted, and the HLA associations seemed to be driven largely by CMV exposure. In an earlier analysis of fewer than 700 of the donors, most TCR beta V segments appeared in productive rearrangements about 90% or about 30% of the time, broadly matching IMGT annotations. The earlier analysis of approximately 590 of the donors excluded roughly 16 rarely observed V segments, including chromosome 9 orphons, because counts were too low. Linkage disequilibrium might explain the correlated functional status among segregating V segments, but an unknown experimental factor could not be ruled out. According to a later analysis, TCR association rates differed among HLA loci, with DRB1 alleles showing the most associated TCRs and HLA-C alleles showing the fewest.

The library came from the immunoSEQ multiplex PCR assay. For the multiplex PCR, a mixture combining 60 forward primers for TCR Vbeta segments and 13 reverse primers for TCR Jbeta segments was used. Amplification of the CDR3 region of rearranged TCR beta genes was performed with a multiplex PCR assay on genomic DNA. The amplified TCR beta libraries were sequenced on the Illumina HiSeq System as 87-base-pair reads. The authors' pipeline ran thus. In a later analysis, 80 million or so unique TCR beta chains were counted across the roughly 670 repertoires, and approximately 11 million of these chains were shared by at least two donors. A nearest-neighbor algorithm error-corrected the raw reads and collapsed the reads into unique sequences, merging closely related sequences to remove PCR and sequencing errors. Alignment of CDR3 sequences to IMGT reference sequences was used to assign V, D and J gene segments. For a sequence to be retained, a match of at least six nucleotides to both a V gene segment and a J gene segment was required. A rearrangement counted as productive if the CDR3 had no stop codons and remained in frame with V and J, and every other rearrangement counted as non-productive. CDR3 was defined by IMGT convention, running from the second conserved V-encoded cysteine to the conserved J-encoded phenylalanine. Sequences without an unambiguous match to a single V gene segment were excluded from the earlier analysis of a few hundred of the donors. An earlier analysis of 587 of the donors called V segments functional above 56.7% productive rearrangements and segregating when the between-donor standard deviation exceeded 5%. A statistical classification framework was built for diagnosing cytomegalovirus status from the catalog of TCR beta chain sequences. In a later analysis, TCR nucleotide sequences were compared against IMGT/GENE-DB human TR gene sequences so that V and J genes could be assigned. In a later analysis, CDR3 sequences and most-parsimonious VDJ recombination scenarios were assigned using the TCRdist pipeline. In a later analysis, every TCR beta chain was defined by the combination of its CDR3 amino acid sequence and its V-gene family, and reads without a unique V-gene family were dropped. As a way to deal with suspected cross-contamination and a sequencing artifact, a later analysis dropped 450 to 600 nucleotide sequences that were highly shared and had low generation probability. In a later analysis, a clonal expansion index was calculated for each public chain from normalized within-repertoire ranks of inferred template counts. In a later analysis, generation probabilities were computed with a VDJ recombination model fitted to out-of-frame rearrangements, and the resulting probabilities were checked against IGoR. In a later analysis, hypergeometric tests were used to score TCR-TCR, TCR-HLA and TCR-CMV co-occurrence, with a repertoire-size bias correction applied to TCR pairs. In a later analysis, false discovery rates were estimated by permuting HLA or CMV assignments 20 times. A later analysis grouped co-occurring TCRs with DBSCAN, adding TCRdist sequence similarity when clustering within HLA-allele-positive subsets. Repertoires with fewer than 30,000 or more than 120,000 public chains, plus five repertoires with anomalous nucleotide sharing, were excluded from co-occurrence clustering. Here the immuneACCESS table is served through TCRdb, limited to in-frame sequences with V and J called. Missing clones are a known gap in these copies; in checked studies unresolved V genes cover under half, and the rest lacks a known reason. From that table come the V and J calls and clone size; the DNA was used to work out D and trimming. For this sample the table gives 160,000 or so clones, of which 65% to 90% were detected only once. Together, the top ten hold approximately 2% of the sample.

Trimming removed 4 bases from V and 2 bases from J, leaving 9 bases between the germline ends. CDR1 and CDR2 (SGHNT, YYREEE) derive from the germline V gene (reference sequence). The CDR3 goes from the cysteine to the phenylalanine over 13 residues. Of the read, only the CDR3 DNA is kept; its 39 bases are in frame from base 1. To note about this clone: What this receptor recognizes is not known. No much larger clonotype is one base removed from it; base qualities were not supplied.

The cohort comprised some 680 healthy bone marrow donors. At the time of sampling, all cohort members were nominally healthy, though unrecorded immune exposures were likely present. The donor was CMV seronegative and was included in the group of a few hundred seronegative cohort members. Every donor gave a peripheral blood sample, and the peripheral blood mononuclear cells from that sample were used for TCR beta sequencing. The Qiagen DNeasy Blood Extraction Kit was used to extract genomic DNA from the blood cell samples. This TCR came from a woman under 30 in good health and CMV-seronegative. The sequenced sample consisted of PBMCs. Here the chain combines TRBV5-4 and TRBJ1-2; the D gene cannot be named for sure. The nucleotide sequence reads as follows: TGTGCCAGCAGCCCTACAGCAAACTATGGCTACACCTTC. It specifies CASSPTANYGYTF.